This record concerns one T cell receptor beta chain sequence. A second PCR of about 7 to 12 cycles used a sample-barcoded 5' primer and a J-beta primer mix. Via MiXCR, TCRdb re-called the 5' RACE reads, giving one row per CDR3 protein. The repertoire holds some 700,000 distinct CDR3 sequences, with roughly 44% as singletons. The sample is drawn from a study of blood T cells in healthy people across ages. With 4 bases removed from V and 0 bases from J, the gap between germline ends came to 13 bases. The germline gives CDR1 KGHSH, CDR2 LQKENI. The CDR3 is 15 residues long. The chain employs TRBV18 and TRBJ2-7, with a tentative D call TRBD2 (6 bases). This sequence originates from a woman aged 60-70 years in good health. Sequenced: blood. The DNA for the CDR3 is TGTGCCAGCTCACGAAACGGAGGGGTCTCCTACGAGCAGTACTTC. Its protein product is CASSRNGGVSYEQYF.